These 7 T cell receptor beta chains originate from one sample sequenced in a study of early T cells in non-severe SARS-CoV-2 infection. TCRdb reprocessed the 5' RACE reads via MiXCR and lists one record per CDR3 protein. The repertoire has tens of thousands of distinct CDR3 sequences, over 12% of them found once; the top ten carry roughly 3%. The sequencing input was whole blood. These receptors were taken from an adult who was a healthcare worker with PCR-confirmed SARS-CoV-2 infection or an uninfected control (not recorded which).

This clonotype showed up many times. The chain couples TRBV7-9 to TRBJ1-1; a possible D gene is TRBD1 (5 bases). The CDR3 sequence is 16 residues long. V was cut by 5 bases and J by 0 bases, with 16 bases left in between. The germline V gene encodes CDR1 SEHNR and CDR2 FQNEAQ (reference sequence). In nucleotides, the CDR3 is TGTGCCAGCAGCCCTGGGACGGCTACTTTGAACACTGAAGCTTTCTTT. Encoded protein: CASSPGTATLNTEAFF.

This clonotype was recorded at least ten times. The chain combines TRBV6-5 with TRBJ2-3; D gene unclear. This CDR3 comprises 15 residues. The V end was cut by 6 bases, the J end by 0 bases, with 13 bases between. The germline V gene encodes CDR1 MNHEY and CDR2 SVGAGI. The CDR3: CASRDTRSSTDTQYF. CDR3 DNA sequence: TGTGCCAGCAGAGACACGCGGTCTAGCACAGATACGCAGTATTTT.

The V gene is TRBV5-1, the J gene TRBJ2-3; a possible D gene is TRBD1 (5 bases). CDR1 and CDR2 (germline): SGHRS, YFSETQ. CDR3 length: 15 residues. Trimming removed 2 bases from V and 4 bases from J, with 14 bases in between. This CDR3 reads CASSLWTSGSDTQYF. The CDR3 coding sequence is TGCGCCAGCAGCTTATGGACATCGGGCTCAGATACGCAGTATTTT.

This clonotype has a handful of counts. V and J are TRBV5-1 and TRBJ2-2; D unresolved. V was pared by 0 bases and J by 4 bases, with 10 bases between. The CDR3 contains 15 residues. Germline values: CDR1 SGHRS, CDR2 YFSETQ. CDR3 DNA sequence: TGCGCCAGCAGCTTGGAACCGATTTCCACCGGGGAGCTGTTTTTT. Protein: CASSLEPISTGELFF.

V usage is TRBV19 and J usage is TRBJ2-1; 8 bases map to TRBD1. Per the germline V gene, CDR1 is LNHDA and CDR2 is SQIVND (reference sequence). The junction had 13 bases not matched to a gene; V was cut back by 6 bases and J by 6 bases. The CDR3 sequence is 16 residues long. The CDR3 sequence is CASSRSQGAIGNEQFF. The CDR3 DNA is TGTGCCAGTAGCCGATCTCAGGGGGCGATTGGCAATGAGCAGTTCTTC.

There are many counts of this clonotype. This rearrangement joins TRBV7-8 to TRBJ1-6; 7 bases are shared with TRBD1. This CDR3 comprises 18 residues. The ends lost 3 bases at V and 6 bases at J; junction bases unmatched: 14. In germline, CDR1 is SGHVS, CDR2 FQNEAQ. The CDR3 loop reads CASSLSTRTGSRNSPLHF. The CDR3 region has the DNA TGTGCCAGCAGCTTGTCCACTCGGACAGGATCGCGTAATTCACCCCTCCACTTT.

This chain connects TRBV5-1 to TRBJ2-2; weak D call: TRBD1 (5 bases). V dropped 0 bases and J dropped 0 bases, with 15 bases sitting between them. The CDR3 spans 18 residues. In germline, CDR1 is SGHRS, CDR2 YFSETQ. The CDR3 here is CASSLDFAGLTNTGELFF. The CDR3 DNA reads as TGCGCCAGCAGCTTGGACTTCGCAGGGTTAACGAACACCGGGGAGCTGTTTTTT.